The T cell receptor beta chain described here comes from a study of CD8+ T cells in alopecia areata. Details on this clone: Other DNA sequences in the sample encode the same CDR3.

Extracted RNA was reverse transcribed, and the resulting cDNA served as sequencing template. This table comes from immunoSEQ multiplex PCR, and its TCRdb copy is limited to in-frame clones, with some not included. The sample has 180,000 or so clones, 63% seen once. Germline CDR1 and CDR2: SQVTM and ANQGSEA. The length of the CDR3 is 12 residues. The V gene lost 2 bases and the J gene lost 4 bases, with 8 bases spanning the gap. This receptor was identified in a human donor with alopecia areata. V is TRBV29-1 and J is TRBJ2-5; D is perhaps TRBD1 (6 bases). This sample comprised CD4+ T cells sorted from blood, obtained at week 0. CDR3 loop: CSVERGRETQYF. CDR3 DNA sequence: TGCAGCGTTGAAAGGGGGAGAGAGACCCAGTACTTC.